The TCR beta chain under discussion was sequenced for a study of T cells in Graves' hyperthyroidism and ophthalmopathy. Authors of the study amplified TCR beta CDR3 regions from RNA transcripts. First-round RT-PCR targeting the TCR CDR3 was performed with the HTBI primer set. TCRdb re-analysed the multiplex PCR reads in MiXCR, keeping a single row per CDR3 protein. The top ten clones hold about 35% of a sample with approximately 600,000 distinct CDR3 sequences, less than 25% of them seen once. This clonotype has ten or more counts. The sequence came from a man younger than 40 with Graves' ophthalmopathy. Sequenced sample: blood.

This CDR3 is CSATEKELTGGNEQYF. In DNA, the CDR3 is TGCAGTGCTACGGAGAAAGAACTGACAGGGGGCAACGAGCAGTACTTC. The V and J genes are TRBV20-1 and TRBJ2-7, with 10 bases fitting TRBD1. Germline trimming cut 4 bases from V and 5 bases from J; bases unmatched to any gene: 14. Germline loops: CDR1 DFQATT, CDR2 SNEGSKA (reference sequence). This CDR3 region has 16 residues.